This T cell receptor beta chain was documented in a study of beta chain features in type 1 diabetes. Reverse transcription of all isolated RNA meant that expressed TCRB transcripts were sequenced. TCRdb keeps only in-frame clones here, not all; method: immunoSEQ multiplex PCR. The sample lists around 40,000 clones; 64% were seen once. J lost 6 bases, V lost 2 bases, and 10 bases had no gene match. This CDR3 is 15 amino acids long. Germline CDR1 is KGHSH and CDR2 is LQKENI. The source is a woman in her twenties or thirties in good health. The V and J genes are TRBV18 and TRBJ2-7; 7 bases are shared with TRBD1. Sample: Tregs from blood. The CDR3 nucleotides read TGTGCCAGCTCACCAGGATCTACGACAGGGTTCGAGCAGTACTTC. Residues: CASSPGSTTGFEQYF.